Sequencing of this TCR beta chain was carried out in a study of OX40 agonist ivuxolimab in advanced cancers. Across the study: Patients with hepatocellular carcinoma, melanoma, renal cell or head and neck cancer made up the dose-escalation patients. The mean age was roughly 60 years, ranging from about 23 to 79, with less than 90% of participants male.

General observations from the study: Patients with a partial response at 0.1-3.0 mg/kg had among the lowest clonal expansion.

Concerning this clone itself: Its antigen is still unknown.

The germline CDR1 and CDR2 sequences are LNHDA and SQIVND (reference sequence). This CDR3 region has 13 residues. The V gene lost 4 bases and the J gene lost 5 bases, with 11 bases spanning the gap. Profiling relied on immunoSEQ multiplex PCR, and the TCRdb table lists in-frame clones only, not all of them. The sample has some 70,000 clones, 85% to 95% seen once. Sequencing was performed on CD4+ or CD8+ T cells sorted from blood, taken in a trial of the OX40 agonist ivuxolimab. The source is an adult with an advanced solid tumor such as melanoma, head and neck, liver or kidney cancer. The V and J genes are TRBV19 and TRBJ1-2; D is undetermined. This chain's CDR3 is CASSKRGSYGYTF. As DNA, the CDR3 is TGTGCCAGTAGTAAACGGGGAAGTTATGGCTACACCTTC.